This TCR beta chain was documented in a study of blood T cell repertoires in COVID-19. Study background: The samples span acute and convalescent COVID-19 from the United States, Italy and Spain. PBMCs, B-cell-depleted T cells, or T cells provided the cDNA or gDNA that made up the material.

Trimming took 8 bases from V and 2 from J; bases not matched to a gene: 6. Germline V gene lookup returns CDR1 MNHNY and CDR2 SVGAGI (reference sequence). CDR3 length equals 15 residues. Repertoires were generated with immunoSEQ multiplex PCR, while TCRdb's copy carries only in-frame clones and drops some. The sample gives about 180,000 clones, roughly three quarters of which show up once; approximately 12% is in the top ten. The Seattle patients, enrolled during active infection, were followed longitudinally. The specimen was peripheral blood. The chain employs TRBV6-6 and TRBJ2-3; 11 bases fit TRBD2. The receptor's source is a woman older than 75 with COVID-19, enrolled during active disease. CDR3 nucleotides: TGTGCCAGCGCTAGCGGGAGGTTAGACACAGATACGCAGTATTTT. Its translation is CASASGRLDTDTQYF.